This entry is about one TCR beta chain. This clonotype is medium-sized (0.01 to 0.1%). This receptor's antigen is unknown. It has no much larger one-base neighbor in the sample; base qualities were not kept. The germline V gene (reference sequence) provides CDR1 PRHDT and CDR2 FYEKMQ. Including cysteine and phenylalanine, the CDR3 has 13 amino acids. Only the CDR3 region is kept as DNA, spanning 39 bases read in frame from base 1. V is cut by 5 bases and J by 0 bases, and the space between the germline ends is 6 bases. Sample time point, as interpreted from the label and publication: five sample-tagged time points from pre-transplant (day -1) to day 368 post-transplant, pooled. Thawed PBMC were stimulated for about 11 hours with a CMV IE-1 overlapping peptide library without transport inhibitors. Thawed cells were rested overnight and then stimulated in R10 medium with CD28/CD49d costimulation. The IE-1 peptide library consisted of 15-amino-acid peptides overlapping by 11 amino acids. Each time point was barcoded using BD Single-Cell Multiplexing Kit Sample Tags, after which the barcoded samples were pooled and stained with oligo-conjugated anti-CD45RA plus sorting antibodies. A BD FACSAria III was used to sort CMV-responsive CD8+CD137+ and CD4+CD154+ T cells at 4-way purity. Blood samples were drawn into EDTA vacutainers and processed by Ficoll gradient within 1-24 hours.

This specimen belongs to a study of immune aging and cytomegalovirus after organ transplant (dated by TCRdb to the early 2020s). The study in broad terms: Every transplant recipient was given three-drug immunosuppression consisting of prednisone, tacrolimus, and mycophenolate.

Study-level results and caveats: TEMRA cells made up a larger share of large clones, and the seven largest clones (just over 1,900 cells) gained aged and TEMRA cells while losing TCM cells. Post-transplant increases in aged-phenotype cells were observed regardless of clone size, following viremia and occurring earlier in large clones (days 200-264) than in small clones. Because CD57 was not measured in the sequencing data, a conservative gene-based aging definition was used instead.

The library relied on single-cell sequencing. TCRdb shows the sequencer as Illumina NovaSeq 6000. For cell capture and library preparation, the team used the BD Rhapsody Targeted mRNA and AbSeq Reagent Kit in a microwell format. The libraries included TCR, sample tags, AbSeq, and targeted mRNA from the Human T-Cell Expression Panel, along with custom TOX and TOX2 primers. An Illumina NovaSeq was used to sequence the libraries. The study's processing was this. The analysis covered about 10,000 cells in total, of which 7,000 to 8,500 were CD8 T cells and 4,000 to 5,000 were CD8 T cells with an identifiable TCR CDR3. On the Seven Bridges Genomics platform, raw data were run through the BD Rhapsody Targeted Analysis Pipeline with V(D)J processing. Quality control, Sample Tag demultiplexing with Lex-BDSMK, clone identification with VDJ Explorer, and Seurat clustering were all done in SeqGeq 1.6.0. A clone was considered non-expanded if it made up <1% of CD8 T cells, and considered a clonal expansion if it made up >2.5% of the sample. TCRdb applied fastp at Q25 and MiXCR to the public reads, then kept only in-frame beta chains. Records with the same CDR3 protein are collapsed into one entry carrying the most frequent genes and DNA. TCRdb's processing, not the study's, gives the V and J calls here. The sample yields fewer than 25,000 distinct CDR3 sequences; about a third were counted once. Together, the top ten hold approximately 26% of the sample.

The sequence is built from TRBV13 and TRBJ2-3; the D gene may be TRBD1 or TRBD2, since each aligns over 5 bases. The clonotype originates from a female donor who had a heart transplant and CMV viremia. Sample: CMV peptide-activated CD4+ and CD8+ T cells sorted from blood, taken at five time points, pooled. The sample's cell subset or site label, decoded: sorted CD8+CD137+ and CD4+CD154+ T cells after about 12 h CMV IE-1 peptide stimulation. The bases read TGTGCCAGCAGCGGGACCAGCACAGATACGCAGTATTTT. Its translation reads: CASSGTSTDTQYF.